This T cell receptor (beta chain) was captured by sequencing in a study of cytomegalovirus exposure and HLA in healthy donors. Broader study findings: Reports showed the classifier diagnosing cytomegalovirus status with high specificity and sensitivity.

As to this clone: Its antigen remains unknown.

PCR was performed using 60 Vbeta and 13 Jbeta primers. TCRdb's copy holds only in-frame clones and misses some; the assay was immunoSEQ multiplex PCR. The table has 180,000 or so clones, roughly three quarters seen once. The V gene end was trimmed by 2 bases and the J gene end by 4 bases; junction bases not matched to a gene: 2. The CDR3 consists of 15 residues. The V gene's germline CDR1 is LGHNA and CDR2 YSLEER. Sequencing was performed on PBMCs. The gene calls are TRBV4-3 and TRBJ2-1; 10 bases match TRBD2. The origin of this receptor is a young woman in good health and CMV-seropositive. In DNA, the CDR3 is TGCGCCAGCAGCCAAAAAGCGGGGGGGTACAATGAGCAGTTCTTC. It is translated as CASSQKAGGYNEQFF.